Listed below are T cell receptor beta chains from one sample, sequenced in a study of vaccination and CD4 T cells after COVID-19. TCRdb re-called the PCR reads through MiXCR, storing one row per CDR3 protein. In the table there are about 20,000 distinct CDR3 sequences, roughly 54% of which are singletons. Their antigen targets remain unknown. The specimen was CD4+ T cells from blood, cultured in vitro. The source is a human donor who had recovered from COVID-19. Each CDR3 is given with its conserved first and last residue. Fields, in order: J gene, V gene, D gene, clone size, CDR3 protein, CDR3 DNA. A D gene is named only where the DNA matches it firmly. Only part of the rows carry a size: once, few, many, or a class if the clone is expanded.

TRBJ2-2 TRBV7-2 TRBD2 - CASYLIPGLANTGELFF TGTGCCAGCTACTTAATACCGGGACTAGCGAACACCGGGGAGCTGTTTTTT
TRBJ1-2 TRBV4-2 - - CASSLYRDGNYGYTF TGTGCCAGCAGCCTGTACCGGGACGGCAACTATGGCTACACCTTC
TRBJ2-5 TRBV10-2 TRBD2 - CASSDSGIGPGETQYF TGTGCCAGCAGCGATAGCGGGATAGGGCCGGGGGAGACCCAGTACTTC
TRBJ2-2 TRBV2 TRBD2 - CASREAIMTGELFF TGTGCCAGCCGGGAGGCTATAATGACCGGGGAGCTGTTTTTT
TRBJ2-6 TRBV4-2 - - CASSQQGRVSGANVLTF TGTGCCAGCAGCCAACAGGGGAGGGTCTCTGGGGCCAACGTCCTGACTTTC
TRBJ1-5 TRBV12-3/TRBV12-4 TRBD1 - CASSGTDDQPQHF TGTGCCAGCAGTGGGACAGACGATCAGCCCCAGCATTTT
TRBJ1-5 TRBV6-1 TRBD1 - CASSIGTVTNQPQHF TGTGCCAGCAGTATTGGGACAGTTACTAATCAGCCCCAGCATTTT
TRBJ1-5 TRBV10-3 - few CAISDRVEQPQHF TGTGCCATCAGTGACAGGGTGGAGCAGCCCCAGCATTTT
TRBJ1-5 TRBV7-2 - few CASSLGQGLGGPQHF TGTGCCAGCAGCTTAGGTCAGGGGCTAGGAGGGCCCCAGCATTTT
TRBJ1-4 TRBV20-1 TRBD1 - CSGSRGQGGKLFF TGCAGTGGCAGTAGGGGACAGGGGGGAAAACTGTTTTTT
TRBJ1-6 TRBV6-5 TRBD1 few CASSYHMTGSPLHF TGTGCCAGCAGTTACCATATGACAGGGTCACCCCTCCACTTT
TRBJ1-4 TRBV7-2 - - CASSFAQAGPNEKLFF TGTGCCAGCAGCTTCGCCCAGGCAGGGCCTAATGAAAAACTGTTTTTT
TRBJ1-2 TRBV18 TRBD1 - CASSPPGTGRMVNYGYTF TGTGCCAGCTCACCCCCCGGGACAGGGCGTATGGTTAACTATGGCTACACCTTC
TRBJ1-6 TRBV20-1 - - CSARKGLTNSPLHF TGCAGTGCTAGGAAGGGACTTACAAATTCACCCCTCCACTTT
TRBJ1-6 TRBV27 - - CASSFRTPNSPLHF TGTGCCAGCAGTTTCAGGACCCCTAATTCACCCCTCCACTTT
TRBJ1-6 TRBV20-1 - few CSARDWGGNSPLHF TGCAGTGCTAGAGATTGGGGCGGAAATTCACCCCTCCACTTT
TRBJ2-1 TRBV29-1 - - CSVPAVGGSYNEQFF TGCAGCGTCCCAGCGGTGGGGGGTTCCTACAATGAGCAGTTCTTC
TRBJ1-2 TRBV20-1 - few CSAPRQDNYGYTF TGCAGTGCCCCTAGGCAGGATAACTATGGCTACACCTTC
TRBJ2-4 TRBV20-1 TRBD1 once CSAPRQGRIQYF TGCAGTGCTCCCCGACAGGGGAGAATTCAGTACTTC
TRBJ2-7 TRBV2 TRBD1 - CASSLDRGREQYF TGTGCCAGCAGTTTGGACAGGGGGCGTGAGCAGTACTTC
TRBJ1-1 TRBV20-1 TRBD1 - CSAAPGQGGTEAFF TGCAGTGCTGCGCCGGGACAGGGAGGTACTGAAGCTTTCTTT
TRBJ2-1 TRBV6-1 - - CASRKQGLYIDEQFF TGTGCCAGCAGGAAACAGGGCCTCTACATCGATGAGCAGTTCTTC
TRBJ1-2 TRBV20-1 - - CSASRTLGGHTF TGCAGTGCTTCGCGGACACTCGGCGGCCACACCTTC
TRBJ1-5 TRBV2 TRBD1 - CASRSGTGEQPQHF TGTGCCAGCAGGTCCGGGACAGGGGAACAGCCCCAGCATTTT
TRBJ2-2 TRBV5-6 TRBD1 - CASSQFDRAIGELFF TGTGCCAGCAGCCAGTTCGACAGGGCGATCGGGGAGCTGTTTTTT
TRBJ1-1 TRBV20-1 TRBD1 - CSASLSRGDTEAFF TGCAGTGCTAGTCTATCCAGGGGGGACACTGAAGCTTTCTTT
TRBJ2-4 TRBV7-8 - - CASSLNYIGKNIQYF TGTGCCAGCAGCCTCAATTATATCGGCAAAAACATTCAGTACTTC
TRBJ2-5 TRBV7-3 - - CASSSRVQETQYF TGTGCCAGCAGTTCCAGGGTCCAAGAGACCCAGTACTTC
TRBJ1-2 TRBV29-1 - - CSVEGRGRGNYGYTF TGCAGCGTTGAAGGCAGGGGCCGGGGGAACTATGGCTACACCTTC
TRBJ2-3 TRBV10-1 - few CASSEFTGRGPSTDTQYF TGCGCCAGCAGTGAGTTTACTGGGCGGGGGCCTAGCACAGATACGCAGTATTTT
TRBJ2-7 TRBV20-1 - - CSARRAETYEQYF TGCAGTGCTAGAAGAGCGGAGACCTACGAGCAGTACTTC
TRBJ2-3 TRBV6-1 - - CASSQWEVELTDTQYF TGTGCCAGCAGTCAATGGGAGGTGGAGTTAACAGATACGCAGTATTTT
TRBJ2-3 TRBV11-3 TRBD2 once CASTRVAGGGTDTQYF TGTGCCAGCACGCGGGTTGCGGGAGGGGGAACAGATACGCAGTATTTT
TRBJ2-1 TRBV2 TRBD2 - CASVREVPYNEQFF TGTGCCAGCGTTCGGGAGGTGCCCTACAATGAGCAGTTCTTC
TRBJ2-6 TRBV11-2 - - CASSLVEGANVLTF TGTGCCAGCAGCTTAGTTGAGGGGGCCAACGTCCTGACTTTC
TRBJ1-1 TRBV2 - few CASRETDLNTEAFF TGTGCCAGCAGAGAGACAGACCTGAACACTGAAGCTTTCTTT
TRBJ2-7 TRBV28 TRBD1 - CASSLYSGGALNEQYF TGTGCCAGCAGTTTATACTCAGGGGGCGCGTTAAACGAGCAGTACTTC
TRBJ2-2 TRBV20-1 TRBD1 - CSASEGASTGELFF TGCAGTGCTAGTGAGGGGGCGAGTACCGGGGAGCTGTTTTTT
TRBJ1-2 TRBV4-2 - - CASSQDRGTNYGYTF TGTGCCAGCAGCCAAGATAGGGGGACTAACTATGGCTACACCTTC
TRBJ2-7 TRBV20-1 TRBD2 - CSARDIGEGSYEQYF TGCAGTGCTAGAGATATCGGGGAGGGCTCCTACGAGCAGTACTTC
TRBJ2-5 TRBV10-2 TRBD1 - CASSEHGQVLRKETQYF TGCGCCAGCAGTGAGCATGGACAGGTCCTCCGAAAAGAGACCCAGTACTTC
TRBJ1-2 TRBV27 - medium-sized CASSLRGTSGGYTF TGTGCCAGCAGTTTAAGAGGCACCTCAGGAGGCTACACCTTC
TRBJ1-2 TRBV10-3 TRBD1 - CAINPGQGFFGYTF TGTGCCATCAATCCGGGACAGGGGTTTTTCGGCTACACCTTC